This note documents a single T cell receptor (beta chain) sequence. The sample belongs to a study of technical replicates of blood from a few donors. TCRdb's copy holds only in-frame clones and misses some; the assay was immunoSEQ multiplex PCR. Here the sample spans 70,000 to 95,000 clones, approximately 94% being singletons. CDR1 and CDR2 from the germline V gene are MNHNS and SASEGT. The CDR3 is 15 residues long. V was clipped by 4 bases and J by 3 bases; unmatched bases: 7. The rearrangement uses TRBV6-1 and TRBJ1-2; TRBD1 matches at 8 bases. This sequence originates from a human donor in good health. The sequenced sample was T cells isolated from PBMCs. CDR3 sequence reads: CASSVRDRSHYGYTF. In DNA form, the CDR3 reads TGTGCCAGCAGTGTCAGGGACAGGAGCCACTATGGCTACACCTTC.